What follows is one TCR beta chain and its context. The sample is drawn from a study of blood T cells in healthy people across ages. A sample-barcoded 5' primer and a J-beta primer mix were used in a second PCR of about 7 to 12 cycles. One entry per CDR3 protein, called by TCRdb with MiXCR from the 5' RACE reads. The table shows under 2 million distinct CDR3 sequences, with roughly 32% occurring only once. The germline V gene has CDR1 MRHNA and CDR2 SNTAGT. Trimming took 4 bases from V and 9 from J; bases not matched to a gene: 11. The CDR3 loop spans 14 amino acids. V gene TRBV6-4 combines with J gene TRBJ1-1; 7 bases fit TRBD1. This sequence originates from a young woman in good health. Sequenced input: blood. The CDR3 loop is CASSVTGVRNKAFF. The DNA for the CDR3 is TGTGCCAGCAGTGTCACAGGGGTACGCAATAAAGCTTTCTTT.